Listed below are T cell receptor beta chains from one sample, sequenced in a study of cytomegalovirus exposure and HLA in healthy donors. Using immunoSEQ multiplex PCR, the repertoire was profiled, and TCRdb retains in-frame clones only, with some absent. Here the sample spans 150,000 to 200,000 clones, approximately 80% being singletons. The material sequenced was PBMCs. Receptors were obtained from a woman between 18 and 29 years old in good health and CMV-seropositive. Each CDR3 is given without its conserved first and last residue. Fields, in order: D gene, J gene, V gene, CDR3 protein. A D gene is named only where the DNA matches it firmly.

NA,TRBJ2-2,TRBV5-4,ASSLMETTGELF
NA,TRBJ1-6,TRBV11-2,ASSDPGGWDSPLH
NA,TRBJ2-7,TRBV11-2,ASSYNMGALSYEQY
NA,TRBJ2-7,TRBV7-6,ASSPTGSNSYEQY
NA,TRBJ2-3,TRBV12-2,ASRLVPSGTDTQY
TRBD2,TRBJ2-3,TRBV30,ACAGGPGYAQY
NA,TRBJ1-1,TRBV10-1,ASSGGSIEAF
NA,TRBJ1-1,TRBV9,ASSPSGYREAF
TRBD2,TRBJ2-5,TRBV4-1,ASSQNSGGYIGETQY
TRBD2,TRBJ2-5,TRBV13,ASSFKVSGGPQETQY
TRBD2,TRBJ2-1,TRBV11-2,ASSATKGLAREQF
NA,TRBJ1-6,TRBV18,ASSPPGVRALSPLH
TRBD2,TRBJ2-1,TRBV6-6,ASRLLTSGGSNEQF
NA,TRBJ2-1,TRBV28,ASRHRDFTNEQF
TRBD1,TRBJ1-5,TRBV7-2,ASSVQTGPNQPQH
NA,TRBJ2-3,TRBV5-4,ASSSLLESTDTQY
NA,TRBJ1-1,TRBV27,ASSLDQVDRGAF
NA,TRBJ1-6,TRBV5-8,ASSLGQAYNSPLH
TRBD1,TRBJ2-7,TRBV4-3,ASSQEGARGLSEQY
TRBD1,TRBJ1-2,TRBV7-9,ASTLLTGVYGYT
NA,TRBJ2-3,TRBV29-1,SGGDTDTQY
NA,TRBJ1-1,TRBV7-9,ASSLAPSQANTEAF
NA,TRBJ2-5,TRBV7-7,ASSLERTPYQETQY
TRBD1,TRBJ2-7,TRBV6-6,ASSFGQAYYEQY
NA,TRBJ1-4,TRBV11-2,ASSRESGEKLF
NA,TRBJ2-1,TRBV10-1,ASGNQGNEQF
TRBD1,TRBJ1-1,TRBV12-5,ASATGSENTEAF
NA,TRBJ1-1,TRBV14,ASSQSLNTEAF
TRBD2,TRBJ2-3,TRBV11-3,ASSQRGGFDTQY
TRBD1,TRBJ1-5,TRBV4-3,ASSRTGAGNQPQH